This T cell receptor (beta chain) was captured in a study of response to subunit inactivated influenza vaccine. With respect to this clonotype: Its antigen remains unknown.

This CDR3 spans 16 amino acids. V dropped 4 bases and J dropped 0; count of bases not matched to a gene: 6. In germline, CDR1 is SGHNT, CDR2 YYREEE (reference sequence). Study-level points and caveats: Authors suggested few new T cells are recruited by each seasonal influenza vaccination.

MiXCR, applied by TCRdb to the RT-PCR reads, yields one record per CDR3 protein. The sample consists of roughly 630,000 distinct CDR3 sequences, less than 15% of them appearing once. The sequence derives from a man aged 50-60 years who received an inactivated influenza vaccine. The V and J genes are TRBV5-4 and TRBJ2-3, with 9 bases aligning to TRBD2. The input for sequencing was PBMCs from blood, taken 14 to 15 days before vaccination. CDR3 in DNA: TGTGCCAGCAGCGGGGGACTAGCACAAAGCACAGATACGCAGTATTTT. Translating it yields CASSGGLAQSTDTQYF. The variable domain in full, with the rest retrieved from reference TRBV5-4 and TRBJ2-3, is ETGVTQSPTHLIKTRGQQVTLRCSSQSGHNTVSWYQQALGQGPQFIFQYYREEENGRGNFPPRFSGLQFPNYSSELNVNALELDDSALYLCASSGGLAQSTDTQYFGPGTRLTVL.